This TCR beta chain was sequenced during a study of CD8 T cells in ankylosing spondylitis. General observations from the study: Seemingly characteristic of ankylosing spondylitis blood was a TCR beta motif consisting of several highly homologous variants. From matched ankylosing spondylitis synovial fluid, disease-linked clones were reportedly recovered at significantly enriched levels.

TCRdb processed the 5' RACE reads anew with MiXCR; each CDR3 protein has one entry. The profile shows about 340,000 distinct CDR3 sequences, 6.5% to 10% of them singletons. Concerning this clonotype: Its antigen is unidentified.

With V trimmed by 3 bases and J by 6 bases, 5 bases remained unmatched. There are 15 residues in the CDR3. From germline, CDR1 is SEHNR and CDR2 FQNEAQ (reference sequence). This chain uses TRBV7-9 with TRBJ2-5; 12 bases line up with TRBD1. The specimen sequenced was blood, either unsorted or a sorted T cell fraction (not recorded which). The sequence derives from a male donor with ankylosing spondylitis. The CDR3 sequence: CASSFPGQGAKTQYF. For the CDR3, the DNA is TGTGCCAGCAGCTTCCCGGGACAGGGGGCGAAGACCCAGTACTTC. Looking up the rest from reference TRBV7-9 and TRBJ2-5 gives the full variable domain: DTGVSQNPRHKITKRGQNVTFRCDPISEHNRLYWYRQTLGQGPEFLTYFQNEAQLEKSRLLSDRFSAERPKGSFSTLEIQRTEQGDSAMYLCASSFPGQGAKTQYFGPGTRLLVL.